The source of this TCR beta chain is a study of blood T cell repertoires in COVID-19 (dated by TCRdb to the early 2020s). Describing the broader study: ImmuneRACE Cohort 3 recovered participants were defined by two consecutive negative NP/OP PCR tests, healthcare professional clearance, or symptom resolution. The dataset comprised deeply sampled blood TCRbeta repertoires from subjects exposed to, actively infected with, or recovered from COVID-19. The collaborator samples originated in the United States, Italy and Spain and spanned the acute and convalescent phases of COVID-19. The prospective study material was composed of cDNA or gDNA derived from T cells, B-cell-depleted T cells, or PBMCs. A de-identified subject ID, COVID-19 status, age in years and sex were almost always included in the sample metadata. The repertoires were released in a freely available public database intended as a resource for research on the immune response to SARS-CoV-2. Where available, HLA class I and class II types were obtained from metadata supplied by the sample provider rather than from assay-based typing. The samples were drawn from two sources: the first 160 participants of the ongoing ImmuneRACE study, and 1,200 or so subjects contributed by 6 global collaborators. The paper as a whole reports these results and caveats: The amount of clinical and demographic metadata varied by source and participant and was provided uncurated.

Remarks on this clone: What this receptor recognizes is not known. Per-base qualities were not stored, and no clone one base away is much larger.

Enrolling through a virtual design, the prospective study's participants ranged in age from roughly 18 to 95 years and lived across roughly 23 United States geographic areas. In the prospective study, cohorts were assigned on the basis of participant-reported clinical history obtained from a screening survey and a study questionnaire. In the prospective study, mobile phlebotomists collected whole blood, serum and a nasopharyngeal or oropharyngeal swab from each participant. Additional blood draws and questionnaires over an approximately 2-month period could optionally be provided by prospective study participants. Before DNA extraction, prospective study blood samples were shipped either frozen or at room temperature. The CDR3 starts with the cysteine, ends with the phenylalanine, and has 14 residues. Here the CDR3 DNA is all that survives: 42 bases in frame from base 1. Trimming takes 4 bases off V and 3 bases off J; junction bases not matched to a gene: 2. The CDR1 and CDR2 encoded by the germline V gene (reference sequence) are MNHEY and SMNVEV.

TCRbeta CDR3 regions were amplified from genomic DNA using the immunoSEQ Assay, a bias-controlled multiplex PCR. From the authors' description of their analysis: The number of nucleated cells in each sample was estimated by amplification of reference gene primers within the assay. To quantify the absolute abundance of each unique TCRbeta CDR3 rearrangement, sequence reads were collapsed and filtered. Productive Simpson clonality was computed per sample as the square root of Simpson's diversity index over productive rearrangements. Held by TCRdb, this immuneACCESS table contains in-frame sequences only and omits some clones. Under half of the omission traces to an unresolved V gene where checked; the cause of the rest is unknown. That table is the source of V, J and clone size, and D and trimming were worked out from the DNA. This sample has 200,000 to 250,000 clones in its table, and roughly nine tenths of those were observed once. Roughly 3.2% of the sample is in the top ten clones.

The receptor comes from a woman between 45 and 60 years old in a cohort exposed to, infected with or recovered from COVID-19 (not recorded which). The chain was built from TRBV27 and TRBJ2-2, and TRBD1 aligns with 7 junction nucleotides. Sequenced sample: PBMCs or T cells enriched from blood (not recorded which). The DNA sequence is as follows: TGTGCCAGCAGTTCGGGACAGTACACCGGGGAGCTGTTTTTT. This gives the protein CASSSGQYTGELFF.